The rows below give T cell receptor beta chains drawn from one sample of a study of high-grade serous ovarian cancer treatment subgroups. Profiling relied on immunoSEQ multiplex PCR, and the TCRdb table lists in-frame clones only, not all of them. The sample shows 8,000 to 10,000 clones, 72% of them seen only once. The sample comprised tumor tissue. These receptors originate from a human donor with high-grade serous ovarian cancer. Both conserved end residues are part of each CDR3. Each record gives: clone size, J gene, V gene, CDR3 protein. The listing skips clone size in some rows; elsewhere it reads once, few, many or a size class.

>-|TRBJ2-4|TRBV6-1
CASSEGTATAYF
>few|TRBJ2-7|TRBV11-2
CASSYGLAYEQYF
>-|TRBJ2-7|TRBV11-2
CASSLAAGHSYEQYF
>-|TRBJ2-5|TRBV4-1
CASSLQVVETQYF
>-|TRBJ2-3|TRBV6-5
CASSYSIRRVTDTQYF
>few|TRBJ1-1|TRBV5-1
CASSLGGKQGRTEAFF
>-|-|TRBV5-1
CASSLAGLSYEQYF
>-|-|TRBV7-2
CASSLVGTSGSSYEQYF
>-|TRBJ2-7|TRBV5-4
CASSGGRVPYEQYF
>-|TRBJ2-7|TRBV29-1
CSVDLAGVYEQYF
>-|TRBJ1-2|TRBV18
CASSTTAIYYGYTF
>-|TRBJ2-1|TRBV11-2
CASSLGGGTYNEQFF
>-|TRBJ2-7|TRBV5-1
CASSPGQGGEQYF
>-|TRBJ1-5|TRBV6-1
CASSAGHSNQPQHF
>-|TRBJ1-6|TRBV9
CASSAGTGVNSPLHF
>-|TRBJ2-3|TRBV4-2
CASSQDWVVGRDTQYF
>few|TRBJ1-5|TRBV2
CASNFRQDGNQPQHF
>-|TRBJ2-1|TRBV10-3
CAISESTLAAYNEQFF
>-|TRBJ2-1|TRBV11-2
CASSLIRIYNEQFF
>-|TRBJ2-1|TRBV28
CASKGASYNEQFF
>-|TRBJ2-1|TRBV4-2
CASSQDGGDPYNEQFF
>-|TRBJ1-2|TRBV4-1
CASSPRQGNYGYTF
>once|TRBJ1-1|TRBV11-2
CASSLEPGGTEAFF
>-|TRBJ2-5|TRBV6-5
CASSYRGAGVMEQYF
>-|TRBJ1-2|TRBV6-6
CASSADRAQDYGYTF
>-|TRBJ2-7|TRBV27
CASSLKGVGGYEQYF
>-|TRBJ2-7|TRBV5-1
CASSLGLAGTYEQYF
>-|TRBJ1-1|TRBV5-1
CASSLGTGTGDTEAFF
>-|TRBJ1-4|TRBV28
CASSPGGLVREKLFF
>-|TRBJ1-3|TRBV5-1
CASSLAGTGGASGNTIYF
>-|TRBJ1-5|TRBV6-1
CASSEDLWGNQPQHF
>-|TRBJ2-3|TRBV28
CASTPGTLAGGPTDAQYF
>-|TRBJ2-3|TRBV11-1
CASSFADTDTQYF
>-|TRBJ2-1|TRBV2
CASSIQGRKNEQFF
>few|TRBJ2-2|TRBV27
CASSRTGFRELFF
>-|TRBJ2-7|TRBV27
CASSLRTAHGLQTYEQYF
>-|TRBJ2-1|TRBV2
CASSRTSGSNEQFF
>-|TRBJ2-3|TRBV9
CASSVTPQVSTDTQYF
>-|TRBJ2-5|TRBV9
CASSPSAQETQYF